This T cell receptor (beta chain) is from a study of response to subunit inactivated influenza vaccine. Each CDR3 protein is one row after TCRdb ran MiXCR on the RT-PCR reads. This table holds a few hundred thousand distinct CDR3 sequences, more than 10% found once. Germline CDR1 reads DFQATT; CDR2 reads SNEGSKA (reference sequence). V lost 4 bases and J 7 bases, leaving 20 bases between the germline ends. The CDR3 runs 16 residues. The chain uses TRBV20-1 and TRBJ1-6, with D uncertain. The receptor's source is a man aged 45 to 65 who received an inactivated influenza vaccine. This material consisted of non-naive T cells sorted from PBMCs, taken around two weeks before vaccination. Here the CDR3 DNA reads TGCAGTGCTACCCCGAACGGCCCTTCGGGCAATTCACCCCTCCACTTT. Translated: CSATPNGPSGNSPLHF.